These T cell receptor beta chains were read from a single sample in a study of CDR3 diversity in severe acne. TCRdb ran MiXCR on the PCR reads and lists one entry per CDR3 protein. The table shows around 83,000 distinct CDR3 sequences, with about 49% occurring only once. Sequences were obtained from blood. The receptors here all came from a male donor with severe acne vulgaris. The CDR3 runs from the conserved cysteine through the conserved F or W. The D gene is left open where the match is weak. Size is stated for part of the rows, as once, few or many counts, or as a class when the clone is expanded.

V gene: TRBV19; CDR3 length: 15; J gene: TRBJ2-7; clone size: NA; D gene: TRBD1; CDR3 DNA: TGTGCCAGTAGTACGAGACAGGGACCAAGGGACGAGCAGTACTTC; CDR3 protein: CASSTRQGPRDEQYF
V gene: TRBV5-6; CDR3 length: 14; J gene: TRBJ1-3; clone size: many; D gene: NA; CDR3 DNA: TGTGCCAGCAGCTTTAGGGGGTCAGCAAGGACCATATATTTT; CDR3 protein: CASSFRGSARTIYF
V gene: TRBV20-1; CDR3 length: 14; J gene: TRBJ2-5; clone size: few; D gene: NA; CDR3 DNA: TGCAGCGCCCAGGACAGGAGGGGCCAAGAGACCCAGTACTTC; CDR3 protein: CSAQDRRGQETQYF
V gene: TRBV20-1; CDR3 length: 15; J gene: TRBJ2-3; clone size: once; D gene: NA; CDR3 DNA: TGCAGTGCTAGAGATCCCGGGGCGTCCACAGATACGCAGTATTTT; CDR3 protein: CSARDPGASTDTQYF
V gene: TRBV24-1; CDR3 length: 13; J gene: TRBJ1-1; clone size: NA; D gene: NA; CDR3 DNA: TGTGCCACCAGCAGGGGTCGAGGCACTGAAGCTTTCTTT; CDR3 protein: CATSRGRGTEAFF
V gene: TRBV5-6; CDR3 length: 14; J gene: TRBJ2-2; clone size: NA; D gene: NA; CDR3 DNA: TGTGCCAGCAGCTTGGTCGAAAACACCGGGGAGCTGTTTTTT; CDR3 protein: CASSLVENTGELFF
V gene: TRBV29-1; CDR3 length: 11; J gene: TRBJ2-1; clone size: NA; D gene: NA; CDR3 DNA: TGCAGCGTTGAGGGGTCCGATGAGCAGTTCTTC; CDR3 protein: CSVEGSDEQFF
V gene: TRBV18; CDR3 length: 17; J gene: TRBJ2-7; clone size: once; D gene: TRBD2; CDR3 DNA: TGTGCCAGCTCACCACAAAGGCTAGCGGGAGGCCCCCTCGAGCAGTACTTC; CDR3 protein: CASSPQRLAGGPLEQYF
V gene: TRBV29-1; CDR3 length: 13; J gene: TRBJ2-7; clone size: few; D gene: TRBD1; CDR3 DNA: TGCAGCGTCCTGGACAGGAGCTCCTACGAGCAGTACTTC; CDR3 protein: CSVLDRSSYEQYF
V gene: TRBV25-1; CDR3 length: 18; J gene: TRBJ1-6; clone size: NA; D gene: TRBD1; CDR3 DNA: TGTGCCAGCAGTGGCGACCGGACAGGGGGCCCACATAATTCACCCCTCCACTTT; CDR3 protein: CASSGDRTGGPHNSPLHF
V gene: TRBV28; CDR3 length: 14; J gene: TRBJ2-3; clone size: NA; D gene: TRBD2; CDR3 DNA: TGTGCCAGCCTAGACGGGGGGGGCACAGATACGCAGTATTTT; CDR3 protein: CASLDGGGTDTQYF
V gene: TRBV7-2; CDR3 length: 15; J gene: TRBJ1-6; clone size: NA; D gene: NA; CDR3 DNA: TGTGCCAGCAGCCCTAGCGCTGGCGGCAATTCACCCCTCCACTTT; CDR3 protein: CASSPSAGGNSPLHF
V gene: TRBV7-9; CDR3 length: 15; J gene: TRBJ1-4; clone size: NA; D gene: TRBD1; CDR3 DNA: TGTGCCAGCAGCTTTAAGACAGGGGGGCCCGAAAAACTGTTTTTT; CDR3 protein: CASSFKTGGPEKLFF
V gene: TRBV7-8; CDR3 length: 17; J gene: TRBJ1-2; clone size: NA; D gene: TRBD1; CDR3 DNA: TGTGCCAGCAGCTTAGCCACAGGGGGCCGAGGTGACTATGGCTACACCTTC; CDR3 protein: CASSLATGGRGDYGYTF
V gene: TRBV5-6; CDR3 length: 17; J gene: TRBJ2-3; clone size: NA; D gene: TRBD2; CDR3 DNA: TGTGCCAGCAGCTTTCTAGAAGAGGCTAGCGGGGTAGATACGCAGTATTTT; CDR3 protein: CASSFLEEASGVDTQYF
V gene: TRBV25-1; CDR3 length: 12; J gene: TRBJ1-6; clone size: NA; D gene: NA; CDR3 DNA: TGTGCCAGCAGCCATGACGTCTCACCCCTCCACTTT; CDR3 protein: CASSHDVSPLHF
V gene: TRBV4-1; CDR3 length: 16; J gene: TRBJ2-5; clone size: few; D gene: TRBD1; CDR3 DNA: TGCGCCAGCAGCCAAGGGACAGGGAGGTACCAAGAGACCCAGTACTTC; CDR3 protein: CASSQGTGRYQETQYF
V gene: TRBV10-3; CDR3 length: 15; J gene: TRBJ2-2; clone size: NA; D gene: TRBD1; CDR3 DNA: TGTGCCATCAGTGCCCAGGACAGGGGACCCGGGGAGCTGTTTTTT; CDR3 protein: CAISAQDRGPGELFF
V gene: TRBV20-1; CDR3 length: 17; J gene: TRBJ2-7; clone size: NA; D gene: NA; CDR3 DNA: TGCAGTGCTAGAGATCGCCGTGGCGACCGCGTAACCTACGAGCAGTACTTC; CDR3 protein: CSARDRRGDRVTYEQYF
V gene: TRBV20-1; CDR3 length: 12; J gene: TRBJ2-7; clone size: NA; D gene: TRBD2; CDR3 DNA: TGCAGTGCTAGAGATGATAGCGGGCGGCAGTACTTC; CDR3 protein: CSARDDSGRQYF
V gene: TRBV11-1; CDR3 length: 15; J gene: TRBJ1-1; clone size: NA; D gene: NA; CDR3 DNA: TGTGCCAGCAGCCGCGAATCGGGGTTGAACACTGAAGCTTTCTTT; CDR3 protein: CASSRESGLNTEAFF
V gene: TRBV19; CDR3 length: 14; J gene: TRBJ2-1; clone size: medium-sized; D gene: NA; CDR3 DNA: TGTGCCAGTAGTATAGAACAGACATACAATGAGCAGTTCTTC; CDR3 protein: CASSIEQTYNEQFF
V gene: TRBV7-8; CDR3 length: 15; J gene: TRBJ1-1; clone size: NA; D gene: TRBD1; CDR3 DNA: TGTGCCAGCAGTTACGAGGCAGGGGGCTTTACTGAAGCTTTCTTT; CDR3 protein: CASSYEAGGFTEAFF
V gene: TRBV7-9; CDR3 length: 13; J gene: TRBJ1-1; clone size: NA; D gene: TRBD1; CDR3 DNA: TGTGCCAGCAGAAGGGACAGGGGATCTGAAGCTTTCTTT; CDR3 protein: CASRRDRGSEAFF
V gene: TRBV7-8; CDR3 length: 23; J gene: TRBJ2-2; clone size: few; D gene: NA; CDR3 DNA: NA; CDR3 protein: CASSSTGNNSPLHFGNGTRELFF
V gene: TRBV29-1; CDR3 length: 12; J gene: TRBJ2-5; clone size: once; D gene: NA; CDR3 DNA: TGCAGCGTTGAAACGGAGGAAGAGACCCAGTACTTC; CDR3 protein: CSVETEEETQYF
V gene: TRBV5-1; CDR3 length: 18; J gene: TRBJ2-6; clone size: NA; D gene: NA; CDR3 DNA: TGCGCCAGCAGCCGACTGACAGGAGGAGACCCTGGGGCCAACGTCCTGACTTTC; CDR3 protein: CASSRLTGGDPGANVLTF
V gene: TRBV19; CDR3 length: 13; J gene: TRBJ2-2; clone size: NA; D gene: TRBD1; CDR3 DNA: TGTGCCAGGCTCGACAGGGGTCCCGGGGGGCTGTTTTTT; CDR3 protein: CARLDRGPGGLFF
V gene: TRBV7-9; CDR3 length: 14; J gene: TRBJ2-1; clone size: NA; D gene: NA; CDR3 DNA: TGTGCCAGCAGCCAAACACCCCCGAGGAATGAGCAGTTCTTC; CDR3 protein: CASSQTPPRNEQFF